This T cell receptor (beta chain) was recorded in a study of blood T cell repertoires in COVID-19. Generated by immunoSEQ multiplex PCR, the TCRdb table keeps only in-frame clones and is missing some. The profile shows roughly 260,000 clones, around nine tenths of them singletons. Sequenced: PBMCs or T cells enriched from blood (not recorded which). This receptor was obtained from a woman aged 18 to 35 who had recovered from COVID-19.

Here the CDR3 DNA reads TGTGCCAGCAGCTTGGGGTCTCCGGGACAGGGGAACACCATATATTTT. Translating it yields CASSLGSPGQGNTIYF. V usage is TRBV5-4 and J usage is TRBJ1-3; TRBD1 matches 10 bases. This CDR3 is 16 amino acids long. V lost 0 bases and J lost 7; bases outside the gene matches: 7. CDR1 and CDR2 (germline): SGHNT, YYREEE (reference sequence).